This T cell receptor beta chain was identified during a study of regulatory T cells in long-lasting Graves disease. At least ten counts were recorded for this clonotype. Its matching antigen is unknown. Study observations and caveats: Under persistent disease, TRBV28, TRBJ1-2 and TRBJ2-5 were used preferentially.

Time point of the sample: newly diagnosed GD, antithyroid drugs for less than 3 months. Construction of the TCR library relied on RNA isolated from PBMCs. Arm-PCR of CDR3 regions and iRepertoire HTBI primers were used to build TCR beta libraries. TCRdb independently ran MiXCR on the multiplex PCR reads; one entry per CDR3 protein. Among 560,000 or so distinct CDR3 sequences listed, 16% were seen once. CDR1 and CDR2 from the germline V gene are MDHEN and SYDVKM. The length of the CDR3 is 15 residues. With 4 bases clipped from V and 3 bases from J, the junction kept 5 bases outside the gene matches. These sequences were also reported in another study, on T cells in Graves' hyperthyroidism and ophthalmopathy.

The sample consisted of peripheral blood mononuclear cells (PBMCs), taken at new diagnosis, from a patient treated with antithyroid drugs. The chain combines TRBV28 with TRBJ2-7; 11 bases are a match to TRBD2. The sequence derives from a man younger than 35 with Graves disease. The CDR3 spells CASSSPGLADYEQYF. DNA of the CDR3: TGTGCCAGCAGTTCCCCGGGACTAGCGGACTACGAGCAGTACTTC.